The 24 T cell receptor beta chains below all came from one sample that was sequenced in a study of T cell responses to AZD1222 COVID-19 vaccine. Only in-frame clones appear in the TCRdb table, and some are missing; sequencing was by immunoSEQ multiplex PCR. The table lists about 120,000 clones, approximately 90% of them singletons, with 3% in the top ten. This material consisted of peripheral blood, taken 28 days after the second AZD1222 dose. These receptors were taken from an adult who received the AZD1222 COVID-19 vaccine.

The V and J genes are TRBV19 and TRBJ1-1, with 10 bases aligning to TRBD1. V trimming: 1 base; J trimming: 7 bases; junction bases outside the gene matches: 9. Germline CDR1 and CDR2: LNHDA and SQIVND (reference sequence). The CDR3 loop spans 16 amino acids. The CDR3 nucleotides are TGTGCCAGTAGTATAGGTCCGGGACAGGGGTTCCGTGAAGCTTTCTTT. This gives the protein CASSIGPGQGFREAFF. Looking up the rest from reference TRBV19 and TRBJ1-1 gives the full variable domain: DGGITQSPKYLFRKEGQNVTLSCEQNLNHDAMYWYRQDPGQGLRLIYYSQIVNDFQKGDIAEGYSVSREKKESFPLTVTSAQKNPTAFYLCASSIGPGQGFREAFFGQGTRLTVV.

This chain links TRBV14 with TRBJ2-3, with D maybe TRBD1 (6 bases). The V end lost 4 bases, the J end lost 5 bases, and 13 bases lay between the germline ends. Germline CDR1 and CDR2: SGHDN and FVKESK. The CDR3 extends over 14 amino acids. As DNA, the CDR3 is TGTGCCAGCAGCCCCGGACAGATTGGAGATACGCAGTATTTT. Its translation is CASSPGQIGDTQYF.

This chain connects TRBV24-1 to TRBJ2-3; TRBD1 is a possible D gene (5 bases). This CDR3 region has 14 residues. Trimming stripped 4 bases from V and 4 bases from J, with 11 bases between. Germline V gives CDR1 KGHDR, CDR2 SFDVKD. CDR3 bases: TGTGCCACCAGTGAAAGTGGGGCCTCAGATACGCAGTATTTT. It codes for CATSESGASDTQYF.

This chain connects TRBV3-1 (or the pseudogene TRBV3-2) to TRBJ2-1; 9 bases are shared with TRBD2. The CDR3 has 14 amino acids. V was pared by 4 bases and J by 9 bases, with 7 bases of the junction left unmatched. Germline assignment: CDR1 LGHDT and CDR2 YNNKEL (reference sequence). Here the CDR3 reads CASSLAGLAGEQFF. CDR3 nucleotides: TGTGCCAGCAGCCTAGCGGGACTAGCAGGTGAGCAGTTCTTC.

V usage is TRBV6-5 and J usage is TRBJ1-6; a possible D gene is TRBD1 (5 bases). The CDR3 extends over 13 amino acids. CDR1 MNHEY and CDR2 SVGAGI come from the germline V gene. The ends were cut back, 5 bases at V and 9 bases at J, with 11 bases in the middle. The CDR3 region has the DNA TGTGCCAGCAGTCCAGGGATCGTTTCACCCCTCCACTTT. Translating gives CASSPGIVSPLHF.

V gene TRBV7-6 combines with J gene TRBJ1-6; D is possibly TRBD1 (6 bases). The CDR3 is 14 amino acids. Trimming cost V 3 bases and J 9 bases, with 12 bases left between them. Per the germline V gene, CDR1 is SGHVS and CDR2 is FNYEAQ. The CDR3 nucleotides are TGTGCCAGCAGCTTTGGGCAGGGGAGTTCACCCCTCCACTTT. As protein: CASSFGQGSSPLHF.

CDR3 in DNA: TGTGCCAGCGGCACCAGGGGTGGACGCCTCTTTGGCTACACCTTC. This gives the protein CASGTRGGRLFGYTF. J is TRBJ1-2 and V is TRBV28, with a weak D call TRBD1 (6 bases). V lost 8 bases, J lost 7 bases, and 23 bases lay in between. The CDR3 sequence is 15 residues long. Germline CDR1 is MDHEN and CDR2 is SYDVKM.

The rearrangement links TRBV5-3 to TRBJ1-1, with D unclear. TRBV5-3 carries the ORF label, with uncertain function. This CDR3 contains 13 residues. Trimming took off 2 bases at V and 5 bases at J, with 10 bases between the two ends. The CDR3: CARSLTPTTEAFF. CDR3 DNA sequence: TGTGCCAGAAGCTTAACCCCCACTACTGAAGCTTTCTTT.

This clone appeared a single time. The chain links TRBV18 to TRBJ1-6; D ambiguous. This CDR3 region has 15 residues. V was pared by 3 bases and J by 10 bases, with 16 bases between. The germline gives CDR1 KGHSH, CDR2 LQKENI. The CDR3 DNA sequence: TGTGCCAGCTCACCGATTCCAGCGGCTGGCTCACCCCTCCACTTT. Amino acids: CASSPIPAAGSPLHF.

The chain uses TRBV29-1 and TRBJ2-1, with no clear D. Germline V gene data show CDR1 as SQVTM and CDR2 as ANQGSEA. CDR3 length: 16 residues. Trimming removed 0 bases at V and 0 bases at J, with 12 bases between. The DNA for the CDR3 is TGCAGCGTTGAAGATCAAGACCGAAGCTCCTACAATGAGCAGTTCTTC. Residues: CSVEDQDRSSYNEQFF.

The V and J genes are TRBV7-2 and TRBJ2-3, with no clear D. Per the germline V gene, CDR1 is SGHTA and CDR2 is FQGNSA. V dropped 5 bases and J dropped 2 bases, with 14 bases sitting between them. The length of the CDR3 is 15 residues. As DNA, the CDR3 is TGTGCCAGCAGCCCCGGTAACGGCCCCACAGATACGCAGTATTTT. It specifies CASSPGNGPTDTQYF.

V and J are TRBV19 and TRBJ2-3, with D possibly TRBD2 on 6 matching bases. Germline loops: CDR1 LNHDA, CDR2 SQIVND (reference sequence). The germline V and J ends were trimmed by 5 bases and 2 bases, with 17 bases remaining between them. The CDR3 is 16 amino acids. The CDR3: CASSAGWSGVTDTQYF. In DNA form, the CDR3 reads TGTGCCAGTAGTGCGGGGTGGTCCGGGGTCACAGATACGCAGTATTTT.

This sequence joins TRBV4-2 and TRBJ1-4, with TRBD1 identical over 7 bases. Germline assignment: CDR1 LGHNA and CDR2 YNFKEQ. The CDR3 contains 17 residues. The trim removed 1 base at V and 3 bases at J, leaving 8 bases unmatched. CDR3 nucleotides: TGTGCCAGCAGCCAAGCCGCAACAGGGGCGGCTAATGAAAAACTGTTTTTT. Amino acid sequence: CASSQAATGAANEKLFF.

The CDR3 spells CASSGTGYSYEQYF. Here the CDR3 DNA reads TGTGCCAGCAGCGGTACAGGGTACTCCTACGAGCAGTACTTC. J is TRBJ2-7 and V is TRBV11-3, with D perhaps TRBD1 (6 bases). Germline CDR1 SGHNT, CDR2 YENEEA. V was pared by 5 bases and J by 0 bases, with 11 bases between. There are 14 residues in the CDR3.

This chain joins TRBV7-2 and TRBJ2-2; D may be TRBD1 (6 bases). The CDR3 has 19 amino acids. The ends were cut back, 1 base at V and 0 bases at J, with 18 bases in the middle. Looked up from germline, CDR1 is SGHTA and CDR2 is FQGNSA. CDR3 sequence: CASSLVGGQSTTNTGELFF. Here the CDR3 DNA reads TGTGCCAGCAGCTTAGTAGGCGGACAGTCCACCACGAACACCGGGGAGCTGTTTTTT.

The CDR3 region has the DNA TGTGCCAGCAGCCCCCCAAACAGGGGAGCAACGGGCGGCTACACCTTC. Translating it yields CASSPPNRGATGGYTF. The J gene is TRBJ1-2, the V gene TRBV6-7, with 7 bases that match TRBD1. TRBV6-7 qualifies as an ORF whose function is uncertain. The CDR3 totals 16 residues. The V segment lost 6 bases and the J segment 8 bases; nucleotides outside the gene matches: 18.

CDR3: CASSSDGLADSYNEQFF. The CDR3 nucleotides are TGTGCCAGCAGCTCGGACGGACTAGCGGATTCCTACAATGAGCAGTTCTTC. The rearrangement joins TRBV11-2 to TRBJ2-1; 10 nucleotides align to TRBD2. The V and J ends lost 4 bases and 1 base, in that order; junction bases with no gene match: 7. The CDR3 consists of 17 residues. Germline values: CDR1 SGHAT, CDR2 FQNNGV.

The V and J genes are TRBV4-3 and TRBJ2-3, with 8 bases matching TRBD1. CDR1 is LGHNA, CDR2 YSLEER, per germline. After removal of 2 bases from V and 6 bases from J, the junction contained 1 base not matched to a gene. There are 13 residues in the CDR3. This CDR3 is CASSQNRGDTQYF. In DNA form, the CDR3 reads TGCGCCAGCAGCCAAAACAGGGGGGATACGCAGTATTTT.

V usage is TRBV7-8 and J usage is TRBJ1-1; D is unresolved. Trimming stripped 1 base from V and 1 base from J, with 7 bases between. The CDR3 runs 14 residues. CDR1 SGHVS and CDR2 FQNEAQ come from the germline V gene. In DNA form, the CDR3 reads TGTGCCAGCAGCTTAGAGATGGGGAACACTGAAGCTTTCTTT. As protein: CASSLEMGNTEAFF.

This chain links TRBV7-8 with TRBJ1-6, with D possibly being TRBD1 (5 bases). This CDR3 is built from 16 residues. The ends were cut back, 5 bases at V and 7 bases at J, with 18 bases in the middle. Germline V lookup: CDR1 SGHVS, CDR2 FQNEAQ. The CDR3 spells CASSPQDQGLNSPLHF. CDR3 nucleotide sequence: TGTGCCAGCAGCCCCCAAGACCAGGGCCTAAATTCACCCCTCCACTTT.

The chain couples TRBV5-1 to TRBJ2-1, with 7 bases aligning to TRBD1. This CDR3 is 13 amino acids long. The V gene end was trimmed by 3 bases and the J gene end by 10 bases; junction bases not matched to a gene: 7. The germline gives CDR1 SGHRS, CDR2 YFSETQ. CDR3 nucleotide sequence: TGCGCCAGCAGCTCATCGTGGACAGGAGAGCAGTTCTTC. The encoded protein is CASSSSWTGEQFF.

The chain couples TRBV10-1 to TRBJ1-3; 7 nucleotides align to TRBD1. The CDR3 runs to 17 residues. J was trimmed by 0 bases and V by 0 bases; bases with no gene match: 5. Germline V gene sequence: CDR1 WNHNN, CDR2 SYGVQD (reference sequence). The CDR3 here is CASSESRTGFSGNTIYF. The CDR3 DNA sequence: TGCGCCAGCAGTGAGTCTCGGACAGGATTCTCTGGAAACACCATATATTTT.

The chain links TRBV15 to TRBJ1-1; a possible D gene is TRBD1 (5 bases). The germline V gene has CDR1 LNHNV and CDR2 YYDKDF (reference sequence). Trimming stripped 0 bases from V and 8 bases from J, with 16 bases between. There are 15 residues in the CDR3. The CDR3 DNA is TGTGCCACCAGCAGAGACAGGGTTGGATCGGGGGAAGCTTTCTTT. Protein product: CATSRDRVGSGEAFF.

V gene TRBV14 combines with J gene TRBJ2-3, with 8 bases lining up with TRBD1. This CDR3 region has 17 residues. Losses at the gene ends were 4 bases for V and 2 bases for J; bases not matched to a gene: 11. Per the germline V gene, CDR1 is SGHDN and CDR2 is FVKESK. Written as DNA, the CDR3 is TGTGCCAGCAGCCCCCCTTTCTCGACAGGGGACACAGATACGCAGTATTTT. Translated, it gives CASSPPFSTGDTDTQYF.